This TCR beta chain was captured in a study of cytotoxic CD8 clonotypes in ibrutinib-treated CLL (dated by TCRdb to the early 2020s). For the wider study: The cohort included about 15 treatment-naive and about a dozen relapsed/refractory patients; some 18 were IGHV unmutated. Longitudinal samples were available for about 30% of the roughly 86 trial participants. Cryopreserved peripheral blood mononuclear cells were collected at three points: before therapy, at response, and at either sustained remission or disease progression. Response samples were obtained after a median of approximately 12 months of treatment, with a range of about 6 to 36 months. Partial responses were observed in around 25 patients and complete responses in 2; after a median follow-up of about 69 months, remission was maintained in approximately 14 patients and progression was observed in some 12. Every remission and progressive disease sample was obtained while ibrutinib was still being received by the patients. On average, each sample yielded around 270,000 productive templates and about 94,000 productive rearrangements. Beyond this particular receptor, the publication reports: An increase in clonality was observed at ibrutinib response, with clonality remaining stable during sustained remission and falling back toward baseline at progression. At baseline, clonality was higher than in age-matched healthy donors and showed a strong correlation with circulating CD8+ T-cell counts. Sustained-remission and progressing patients did not have matched sampling times, and lymph node repertoires were not examined. Public clonotypes were found to be uncommon and were observed to contract or remain stable during treatment; the increase in clonality was shown to reflect expansion of private clonotypes at ibrutinib response.

This clone was seen more than once but under ten times. Its binding antigen is unknown. No quality values exist for individual bases; no much larger clone is one base distant. V is clipped by 4 bases and J by 4 bases, and the sequence between their germline boundaries is 8 bases long. The CDR3 runs 12 residues from the cysteine to the phenylalanine. Here the CDR3 DNA is all that survives: 36 bases in frame from base 1. The germline V gene yields SGHRS for CDR1 and YFSETQ for CDR2. The goal of deep resolution MiSeq sequencing was a depth between 1 in 1 million and 1 in 200,000 T cells, and coverage averaged 10x per clonotype. TCR beta libraries were generated with the immunoSEQ hsTCRB Kit. Concerning the study's data processing: ImmunoSEQ Data Assistant and ImmunoSEQ Analyzer were used for data analysis, and V, D and J genes were assigned according to IMGT definitions. Clonality, which ranges from 0 to 1, was calculated by subtracting the normalized Shannon entropy of productive rearrangement frequencies from one. Only overrepresented clonotypes making up at least 0.05% of each patient's repertoire were included in the public clonotype analysis. Repertoires from 10 to 15 age-matched healthy donors in immuneACCESS were used as clonality controls. TCRdb obtained this table from immuneACCESS and retained in-frame rearrangements with V and J assigned. These tables miss some clones; where compared with another copy, unresolved V genes account for less than half of the shortfall, and the remainder is unexplained. That table furnishes V, J and clone size, whereas the DNA furnished D and trimming. Counted in this sample were approximately 100,000 clones; about 58% of them appeared once. Of the sample, about 40% falls within the top ten clones.

This specimen's time point label, interpreted: approximately 25 months on ibrutinib. For TCR beta library preparation, 1.5 to 2 micrograms of genomic DNA was extracted from cryopreserved PBMCs. High-throughput TCR beta sequencing was performed on longitudinal blood samples from CLL patients receiving ibrutinib monotherapy. The patients took part in an open-label, single-center phase 2 trial of ibrutinib monotherapy. Sequencing used PBMCs, obtained after 24 months of ibrutinib treatment. This receptor was identified in a human donor with chronic lymphocytic leukemia. The sequence joins TRBV5-1 to TRBJ1-1; D gene: possibly TRBD1, on 6 matching bases. This receptor has the CDR3 CASSQQGTEAFF. The nucleotide sequence is TGCGCCAGCAGCCAACAGGGCACTGAAGCTTTCTTT.